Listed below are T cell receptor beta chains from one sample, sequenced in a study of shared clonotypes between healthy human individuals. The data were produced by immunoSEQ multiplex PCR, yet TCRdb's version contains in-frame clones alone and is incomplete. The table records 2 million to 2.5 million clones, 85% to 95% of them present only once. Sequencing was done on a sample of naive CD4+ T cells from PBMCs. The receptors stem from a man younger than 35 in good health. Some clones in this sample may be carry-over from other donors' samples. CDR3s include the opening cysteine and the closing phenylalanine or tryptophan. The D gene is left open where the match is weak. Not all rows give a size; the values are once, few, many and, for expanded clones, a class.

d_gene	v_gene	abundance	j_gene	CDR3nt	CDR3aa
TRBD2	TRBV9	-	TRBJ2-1	TGTGCCAGCACCCCGGCTAGCGGGAGGGCCAGCTCCTACAATGAGCAGTTCTTC	CASTPASGRASSYNEQFF
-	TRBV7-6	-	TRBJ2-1	TGTGCCAGCGGCCAGCTATTCAGGGGCAGGGATTTCTATGAGCAGTTCTTC	CASGQLFRGRDFYEQFF
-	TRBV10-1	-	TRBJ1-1	TGCGCCAGCTCTTACAGGGTAGACACTGAAGCTTTCTTT	CASSYRVDTEAFF
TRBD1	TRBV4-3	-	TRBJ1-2	TGCGCCAGCAGCCAAGGAGGGGGCAAAGGCTATGGCTACACCTTC	CASSQGGGKGYGYTF
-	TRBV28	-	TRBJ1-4	TGTGCCAGCAGCGACGCAACTAATGAAAAACTGTTTTTT	CASSDATNEKLFF
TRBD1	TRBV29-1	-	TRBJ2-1	TGCAGCGTTGGACAGGGAATAACTGAGCAGTTCTTC	CSVGQGITEQFF
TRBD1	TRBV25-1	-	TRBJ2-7	TGTGCCAGCAGTGATCCCCGGACAGGGGACTCCGAGCAGTACTTC	CASSDPRTGDSEQYF
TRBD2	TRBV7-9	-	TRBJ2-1	TGTGCCAGCAGCCACCTGGGGAAGCGGGAGGGCCTCCATGAGCAGTTCTTC	CASSHLGKREGLHEQFF
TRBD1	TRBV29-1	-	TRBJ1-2	TGCAGCGTAACTCCCGGGACAGGGACTTATGGCTACACCTTC	CSVTPGTGTYGYTF
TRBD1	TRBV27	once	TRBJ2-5	TGTGCCAGCAGTTCACTCGACTCGGGACAGGGAGGGACCCAGTACTTC	CASSSLDSGQGGTQYF
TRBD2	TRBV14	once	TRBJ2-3	TGTGCCAGCAGCCAAATTGTCGGGAGGGTCGAGGGTGATACGCAGTATTTT	CASSQIVGRVEGDTQYF
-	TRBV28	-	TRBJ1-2	TGTGCCAGCAGTTTCTCGGGGGCGGTTGTCTATGGCTACACCTTC	CASSFSGAVVYGYTF
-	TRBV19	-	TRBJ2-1	TGTGCCCGGTGGCGGCTCCCACCGGGAGAGCAGTTCTTC	CARWRLPPGEQFF
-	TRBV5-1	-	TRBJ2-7	TGCGCCAGCAGCTTGATGGGGGCACAAAACAGCGCCTACGAGCAGTACTTC	CASSLMGAQNSAYEQYF
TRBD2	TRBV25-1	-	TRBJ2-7	TGTGCCAGCGAGAGAGCTAGCGGGAGTCACGAGCAGTACTTC	CASERASGSHEQYF
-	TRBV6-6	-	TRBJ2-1	TGTGCCAGCAGGGCGGGACAGTACAATGAGCAGTTCTTC	CASRAGQYNEQFF
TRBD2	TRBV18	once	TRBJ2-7	TGTGCCAGCTCACCAGTTACTAGCGGAATATACGAGCAGTACTTC	CASSPVTSGIYEQYF
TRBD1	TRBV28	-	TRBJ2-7	TGTGCCAGCAGTTTAGGGACAGGGGTCGGCGAGCAGTACTTC	CASSLGTGVGEQYF
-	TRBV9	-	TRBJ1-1	TGTGCCAGCAGCCCTTTGACAGTGAGGAACACTGAAGCTTTCTTT	CASSPLTVRNTEAFF
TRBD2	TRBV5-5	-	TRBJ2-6	TGTGCCAGCAGCTTGGGCGGGAGCTCTGGGGCCAACGTCCTGACTTTC	CASSLGGSSGANVLTF
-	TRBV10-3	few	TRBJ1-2	TGTGCCATCAGTGAGTCGTTGGGGGCGGGCTACACCTTC	CAISESLGAGYTF
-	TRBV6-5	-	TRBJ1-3	TGTGCCAGCAGTACGGGGGCTGGAAACACCATATATTTT	CASSTGAGNTIYF
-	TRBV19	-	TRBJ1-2	TGTGCCAGTAGTGTCCAGGGCTTGGTTGACTATGGCTACACCTTC	CASSVQGLVDYGYTF
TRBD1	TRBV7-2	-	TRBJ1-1	TGTGCCAGCAGCCTTAGACAGGGTAGTGTGTTGGCTTTCTTT	CASSLRQGSVLAFF
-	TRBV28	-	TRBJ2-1	TGTGCCAGCATCATTGACTTCGATGGTGGGGACAAGGGTGAGCAGTTCTTC	CASIIDFDGGDKGEQFF
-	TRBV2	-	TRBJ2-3	TGTGCCAGCAGGAGGGGAGATACGCAGTATTTT	CASRRGDTQYF
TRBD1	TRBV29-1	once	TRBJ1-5	TGCAGCGTGAAGGGGGACAGGGATCAGCCCCAGCATTTT	CSVKGDRDQPQHF
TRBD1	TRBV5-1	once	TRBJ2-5	TGCGCCAGCAGCGAGCGGACAGGGGAAGAGACCCAGTACTTC	CASSERTGEETQYF
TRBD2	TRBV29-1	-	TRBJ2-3	TGCAGCGTCGCGAATTCCTTTTTTGGGGAGGGGTACACAGATACGCAGTATTTT	CSVANSFFGEGYTDTQYF
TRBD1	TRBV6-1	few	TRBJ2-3	TGTGCCAGCAGCCGGGACAGGGGCACAGATACGCAGTATTTT	CASSRDRGTDTQYF
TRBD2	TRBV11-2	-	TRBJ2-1	TGTGCCAGCAGCGTGGTTCCTAGCGGGAGGGTTCGGGTTGAGCAGTTCTTC	CASSVVPSGRVRVEQFF
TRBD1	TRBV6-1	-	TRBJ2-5	TGTGCCAGCAATACGGGACAGGGGTTCGAGACCCAGTACTTC	CASNTGQGFETQYF
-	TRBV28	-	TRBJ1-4	TGTGCCGTTTCAACCGGGACGGGAGAGCAGGAAAAACTGTTTTTT	CAVSTGTGEQEKLFF
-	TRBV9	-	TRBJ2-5	TGTGCCAGCAGCGTTCTTTCCTCGGGGACCCAGTACTTC	CASSVLSSGTQYF
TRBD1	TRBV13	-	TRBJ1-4	TGTGCCAGCAGCTTAGGGACAGGGGGTGTTGAAAAACTGTTTTTT	CASSLGTGGVEKLFF
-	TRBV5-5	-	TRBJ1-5	TGTGCCAGCAGCTTGGTTTTCGGGTCCTATCAGCCCCAGCATTTT	CASSLVFGSYQPQHF
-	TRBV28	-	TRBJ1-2	TGTGCCAGCAGTTTATCTCTTTACGGCTACACCTTC	CASSLSLYGYTF
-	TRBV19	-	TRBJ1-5	TGTGCCAGTAGTATATCGGGGGATCAGCCCCAGCATTTT	CASSISGDQPQHF
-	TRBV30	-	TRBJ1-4	TGTGCCTGGAGTGGGGTAGGGGGTGAAAAACTGTTTTTT	CAWSGVGGEKLFF
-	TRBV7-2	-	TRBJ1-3	TGTGCCAGCCTCCTCTTCTCTGGAAACACCATATATTTT	CASLLFSGNTIYF
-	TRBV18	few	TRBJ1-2	TGTGCCAGCTCACCAGACACTAACTATGGCTACACCTTC	CASSPDTNYGYTF
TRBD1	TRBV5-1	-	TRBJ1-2	TGCGCCAGCAGCCCTTTCATGGGGACAGAAACCTCCCCTAACTATGGCTACACCTTC	CASSPFMGTETSPNYGYTF
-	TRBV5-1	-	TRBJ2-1	TGCGCCAGCAGCTTGGTGACGGACAGACCCGTTTACAATGAGCAGTTCTTC	CASSLVTDRPVYNEQFF
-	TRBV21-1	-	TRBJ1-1	TGTGCCAGCAGGGTGCCCACTGAAGCTTTCTTT	CASRVPTEAFF
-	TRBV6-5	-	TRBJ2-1	TGTGCCAGCAGTTACTCGGGCCGACCTCTTTACAATGAGCAGTTCTTC	CASSYSGRPLYNEQFF
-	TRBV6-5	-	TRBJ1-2	TGTGCCAGCAGTTACTCCTTCCTGTCTTCCTATGGCTACACCTTC	CASSYSFLSSYGYTF
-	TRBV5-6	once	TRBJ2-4	TGTGCCAGCAGCTTATTCGCCGGCAAAAACATTCAGTACTTC	CASSLFAGKNIQYF
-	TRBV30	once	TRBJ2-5	TGTGCCTGGAGTGGTCTGAACAAAGAGACCCAGTACTTC	CAWSGLNKETQYF
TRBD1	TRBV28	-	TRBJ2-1	TGTGCCAGCAGTCCCGAACGGACAGGGGGTAATGAGCAGTTCTTC	CASSPERTGGNEQFF
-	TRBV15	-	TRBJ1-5	TGTGCCACCAGCAGAGATAGGGTTGGTCCGAGCTATCAGCCCCAGCATTTT	CATSRDRVGPSYQPQHF
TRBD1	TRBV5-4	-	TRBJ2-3	TGTGCCAGCAGCTCCGGGACAGGGGGATGGAGAGATACGCAGTATTTT	CASSSGTGGWRDTQYF
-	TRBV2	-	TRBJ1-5	TGTGCCAGCAGTGAACGGGGTCACCAGCCCCAGCATTTT	CASSERGHQPQHF
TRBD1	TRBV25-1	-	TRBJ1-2	TGTGCCAGCAGTGGCCCCGGACAGGGCGGTGGTGTTGGCTACACCTTC	CASSGPGQGGGVGYTF
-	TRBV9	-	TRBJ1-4	TGTGCCAGCAGCGTGTCCGCTTCGACTAATGAAAAACTGTTTTTT	CASSVSASTNEKLFF
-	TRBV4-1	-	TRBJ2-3	TGCGCCAGCAGCAGGGACCGCACAGATACGCAGTATTTT	CASSRDRTDTQYF
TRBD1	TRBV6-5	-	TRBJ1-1	TGTGCCAGCGGAAGGGGACAGGGGAACACTGAAGCTTTCTTT	CASGRGQGNTEAFF
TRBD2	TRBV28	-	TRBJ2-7	TGTGCCAGCAGTACCATTAGCGGGATACCATACGAGCAGTACTTC	CASSTISGIPYEQYF
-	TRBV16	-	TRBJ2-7	TGTGCCAGCAGCCAACGGGGACGGTTGCCCTACGAGCAGTACTTC	CASSQRGRLPYEQYF
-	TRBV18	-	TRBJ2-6	TGTGCCAGCTCCGGGAAGACTGGGGCCAACGTCCTGACTTTC	CASSGKTGANVLTF
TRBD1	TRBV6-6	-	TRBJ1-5	TGTGCCAGCAGTTACCCTCGGACAGGAAGGGATCAGCCTCAGCATTTT	CASSYPRTGRDQPQHF